Following are 8 T cell receptor beta chains from one sample sequenced in a study of Ad26.COV2.S vaccination and SARS-CoV-2 variants (dated by TCRdb to 2020 to 2022). Library preparation was by the immunoSEQ multiplex PCR assay. Drawn from immuneACCESS, this table holds only the in-frame rearrangements with V and J called that TCRdb kept. Clones are partly lost; checked studies trace under half to an unresolved V gene and leave the rest unexplained. The sample table contains around 350,000 clones; only one count was recorded for 92% of them. The biggest ten clones account for 3% to 5% of the sample. The time point label, read with the paper, signifies: individuals recovered from natural SARS-CoV-2 infection. The source was peripheral blood, collected after recovery from COVID-19. These receptors came from a human donor who had recovered from COVID-19.

The rearrangement links TRBV7-9 to TRBJ1-2; 7 bases fit TRBD1. J gave up 7 bases and V 1 base, and 3 bases lay outside the gene matches. This CDR3 contains 13 residues. Looked up from germline, CDR1 is SEHNR and CDR2 is FQNEAQ (reference sequence). CDR3 in amino acids: CASSLENRGGYTF. The CDR3 DNA reads as TGTGCCAGCAGCTTAGAGAACAGGGGTGGCTACACCTTC.

This clone has only one observation. The V gene is TRBV5-4, the J gene TRBJ1-4; TRBD1 might be the D (5 bases). Trimming shortened V by 0 bases and J by 8 bases, and 14 bases separated the two germline ends. The germline gives CDR1 SGHNT, CDR2 YYREEE (reference sequence). The CDR3 is made up of 15 amino acids. This CDR3 reads CASSLGRDQGEKLFF. The DNA of the CDR3 is TGTGCCAGCAGCTTGGGGCGGGACCAAGGGGAAAAACTGTTTTTT.

The chain recombines TRBV6-2 or TRBV6-3 with TRBJ1-2; 11 bases are a match to TRBD1. Germline CDR1 is MNHEY and CDR2 is SVGEGT. The CDR3 loop spans 13 amino acids. Trimming removed 5 bases from V and 4 bases from J; junction bases left unmatched: 0. The chain's CDR3 is CASSGTGGYGYTF. As DNA, the CDR3 is TGTGCCAGCAGTGGGACAGGGGGCTATGGCTACACCTTC.

The chain couples TRBV25-1 to TRBJ2-3; D assignment may be TRBD1 or TRBD2 (6 bases each). From germline, CDR1 is MGHDK and CDR2 SYGVNS. This CDR3 spans 13 amino acids. V gave up 6 bases and J gave up 3 bases, with 10 bases separating them. The CDR3 loop is CASRGGWTDTQYF. CDR3 DNA sequence: TGTGCCAGCAGGGGGGGCTGGACAGATACGCAGTATTTT.

The rearrangement uses TRBV13 and TRBJ1-6; 11 bases map to TRBD1. J was trimmed by 9 bases and V by 5 bases; bases with no gene match: 12. The germline gives CDR1 PRHDT, CDR2 FYEKMQ (reference sequence). CDR3 length: 17 residues. In DNA form, the CDR3 reads TGTGCCAGCAGCAGCCGGGACAGGGGGTCAGAAGGTTCACCCCTCCACTTT. Encoded protein: CASSSRDRGSEGSPLHF.

The J gene is TRBJ2-7, the V gene TRBV23-1; 8 nucleotides agree with TRBD1. TRBV23-1 is known as an ORF, though its function is uncertain. The CDR3 loop spans 16 amino acids. Germline trimming cut 7 bases from V and 5 bases from J; bases unmatched to any gene: 16. The chain's CDR3 is CASTSIVQGAADEQYF. CDR3 coding DNA: TGCGCCAGCACCTCAATCGTGCAGGGGGCTGCGGACGAGCAGTACTTC.

The chain joins TRBV10-2 to TRBJ1-2, with D perhaps matching TRBD1 (6 bases). Germline V lookup: CDR1 WSHSY, CDR2 SAAADI. With 0 bases removed from V and 7 bases from J, the gap between germline ends came to 15 bases. The CDR3 sequence is 15 residues long. CDR3 sequence: CASSESRGALVGYTF. CDR3 in DNA: TGCGCCAGCAGTGAGTCCCGGGGGGCGCTTGTTGGCTACACCTTC.

The chain carries TRBV6-5 and TRBJ1-1; D is ambiguous. Germline CDR1 MNHEY, CDR2 SVGAGI. The CDR3 runs 14 residues. The germline V and J ends were trimmed by 5 bases and 0 bases, with 10 bases remaining between them. The CDR3 DNA follows: TGTGCCAGCAGTCCGCGGCCGTTGAACACTGAAGCTTTCTTT. The encoded protein is CASSPRPLNTEAFF.